This paragraph covers one T cell receptor beta chain sequence. As yet, its antigen is unknown. V shed 4 bases and J shed 2 bases, with 12 bases lying between them. CDR3 length: 13 residues. Looked up from germline, CDR1 is SQVTM and CDR2 is ANQGSEA. Unique molecular identifiers tagged the TCRbeta library. TCRdb called the PCR reads again in MiXCR, with one record for every CDR3 protein. The data hold about 350,000 distinct CDR3 sequences, with 15% to 20% observed a single time. These data are taken from a study of T-cell reconstitution after alpha-beta-depleted transplantation in children. Overall study findings and caveats: After one year, T-cell counts and TCRbeta diversity mostly came from new T cells. Two months or so post-transplant, alpha-beta T cells reportedly derived from several hundred expanded graft clones.

The sequence came from a male patient aged 2-10 years who had a stem cell transplant for acute lymphoblastic leukemia, so the T cells may come from the graft donor. Sample: PBMCs, mostly from graft donor cells, taken 360 days after TCRalphabeta/CD19-depleted stem cell transplant. The chain couples TRBV29-1 to TRBJ2-7; unclear D gene. CDR3 loop: CSVAGDGTYEQYF. The CDR3 coding sequence is TGCAGCGTTGCCGGCGACGGCACCTACGAGCAGTACTTC.